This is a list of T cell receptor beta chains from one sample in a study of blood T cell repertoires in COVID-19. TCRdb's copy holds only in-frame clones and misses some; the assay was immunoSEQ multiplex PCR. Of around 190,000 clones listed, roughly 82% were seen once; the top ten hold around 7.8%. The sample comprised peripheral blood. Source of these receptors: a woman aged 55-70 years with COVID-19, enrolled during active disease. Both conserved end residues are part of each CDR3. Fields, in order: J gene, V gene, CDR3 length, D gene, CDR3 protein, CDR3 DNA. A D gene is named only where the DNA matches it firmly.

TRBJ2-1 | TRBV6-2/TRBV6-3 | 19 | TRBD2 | CASSYPFGAGGSSYNEQFF | TGTGCCAGCAGTTACCCCTTCGGGGCGGGGGGGAGCTCCTACAATGAGCAGTTCTTC
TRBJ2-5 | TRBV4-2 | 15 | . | CASSPGRIADKTQYF | TGTGCCAGCAGCCCAGGGCGAATAGCAGACAAGACCCAGTACTTC
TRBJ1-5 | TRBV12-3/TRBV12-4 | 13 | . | CASSLAGNQPQHF | TGTGCCAGCAGTTTAGCCGGGAATCAGCCCCAGCATTTT
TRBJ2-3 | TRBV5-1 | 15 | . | CASSLTALRTDTQYF | TGCGCCAGCAGCTTGACAGCTTTACGCACAGATACGCAGTATTTT
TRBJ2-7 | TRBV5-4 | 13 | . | CASSPGGWSEQYF | TGTGCCAGCAGCCCCGGCGGCTGGTCCGAGCAGTACTTC
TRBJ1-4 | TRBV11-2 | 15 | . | CASSIDRSTNEKLFF | TGTGCCAGCAGCATAGACAGGTCAACTAATGAAAAACTGTTTTTT
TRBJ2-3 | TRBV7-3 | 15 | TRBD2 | CASSLIAGGPDTQYF | TGTGCCAGCAGCCTAATAGCGGGGGGGCCAGATACGCAGTATTTT
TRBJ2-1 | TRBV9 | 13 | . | CASSVQNAGEQFF | TGTGCCAGCAGCGTCCAAAACGCGGGTGAGCAGTTCTTC
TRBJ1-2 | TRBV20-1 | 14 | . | CSASSQPPAYGYTF | TGCAGTGCTAGTTCACAACCACCCGCCTATGGCTACACCTTC
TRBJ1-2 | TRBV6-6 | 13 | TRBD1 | CASSSTGSYGYTF | TGTGCCAGCAGTTCGACAGGGAGCTATGGCTACACCTTC
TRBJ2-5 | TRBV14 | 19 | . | CASSQEVRGGVRGGETQYF | TGTGCCAGCAGCCAAGAGGTTCGCGGAGGAGTTCGAGGGGGAGAGACCCAGTACTTC
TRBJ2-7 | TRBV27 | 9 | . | CASGHEQYF | TGTGCCAGCGGGCACGAGCAGTACTTC
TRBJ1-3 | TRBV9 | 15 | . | CASSVLGASGNTIYF | TGTGCCAGCAGCGTCCTAGGGGCCTCTGGAAACACCATATATTTT
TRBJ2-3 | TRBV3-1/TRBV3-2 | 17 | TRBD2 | CASSQGGLAISTDTQYF | TGTGCCAGCAGCCAAGGAGGACTAGCGATAAGCACAGATACGCAGTATTTT
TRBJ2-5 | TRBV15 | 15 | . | CATSRDRSEGETQYF | TGTGCCACCAGCAGAGATCGGAGCGAGGGAGAGACCCAGTACTTC
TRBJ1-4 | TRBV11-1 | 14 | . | CASSLTGSDEKLFF | TGTGCCAGCAGCTTAACAGGGTCGGATGAAAAACTGTTTTTT
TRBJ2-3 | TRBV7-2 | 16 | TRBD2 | CASSQTAGGVTDTQYF | TGTGCCAGCAGCCAGACAGCGGGGGGGGTGACAGATACGCAGTATTTT
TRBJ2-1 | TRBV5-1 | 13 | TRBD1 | CASGLTGPNEQFF | TGCGCCAGCGGTCTGACAGGGCCTAATGAGCAGTTCTTC
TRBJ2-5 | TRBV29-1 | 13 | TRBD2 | CSVDGTNQETQYF | TGCAGCGTTGACGGGACTAACCAAGAGACCCAGTACTTC